The sample holds one count of the clone carrying this T cell receptor (beta chain). The data were produced by immunoSEQ multiplex PCR, yet TCRdb's version contains in-frame clones alone and is incomplete. The repertoire has approximately 22,000 clones, more than 80% of them found once; the top ten carry around 18%. This record comes from a study of OX40 agonist ivuxolimab in advanced cancers. Trimming shortened V by 5 bases and J by 0 bases, and 11 bases separated the two germline ends. This CDR3 has 16 amino acids. Germline V lookup: CDR1 SEHNR, CDR2 FQNEAQ (reference sequence). This receptor was identified in an adult with an advanced solid tumor such as melanoma, head and neck, liver or kidney cancer. This sample comprised CD4+ or CD8+ T cells sorted from blood, obtained in a trial of the OX40 agonist ivuxolimab. The V gene is TRBV7-9, the J gene TRBJ2-6; no reliable D call. CDR3 coding DNA: TGTGCCAGCAGCCTCGGACGGTCCTCTGGGGCCAACGTCCTGACTTTC. Its protein is CASSLGRSSGANVLTF.